The entry below describes one T cell receptor (beta chain). Its specificity is unknown. The data were taken from a study of T cell clones after liver transplantation. Study-wide context: A pre-transplant mixed lymphocyte reaction with TCRbeta sequencing defined graft-donor-reactive clones followed in post-transplant blood. Without induction therapy, subjects received standard immunosuppression until 12-24 months post-transplant. The study, taken as a whole, reports: Donor-reactive sequences fell more than third party-reactive ones, suggesting partial deletion. Graft donor-reactive T cells may have migrated into the graft rather than being deleted.

Clones were sequenced by immunoSEQ multiplex PCR, and TCRdb holds only the in-frame ones, with some missing. The repertoire has some 110,000 clones, about 81% of them found once; the top ten carry around 0.97%. The CDR3 covers 14 residues. V was shortened by 1 base and J by 7 bases, with 11 bases between the two germline ends. Germline V gives CDR1 SGHTA, CDR2 FQGNSA. The sequence came from a human donor who received a liver transplant. The chain couples TRBV7-2 to TRBJ2-1; possibly TRBD1 for D (5 bases). The specimen was CD4+ T cells from blood, collected before liver transplant. CDR3 bases: TGTGCCAGCAGCTTAGGGGGCCCCCGGAATGAGCAGTTCTTC. Protein product: CASSLGGPRNEQFF. Drawing the rest from reference TRBV7-2 and TRBJ2-1, the complete variable domain is GAGVSQSPSNKVTEKGKDVELRCDPISGHTALYWYRQSLGQGLEFLIYFQGNSAPDKSGLPSDRFSAERTGGSVSTLTIQRTQQEDSAVYLCASSLGGPRNEQFFGPGTRLTVL.